A selection of T cell receptor beta chains follows, all from one sample in a study of blood T cell repertoires in COVID-19. TCRdb's table, derived via immunoSEQ multiplex PCR, lists solely in-frame clones and lacks some. The sample carries hundreds of thousands of clones, roughly 84% recorded once. Sequenced material: peripheral blood. These receptors came from a woman of 80 years or more with active or convalescent COVID-19. Each CDR3 is given with its conserved first and last residue. D genes are given only for firm matches. Size is omitted from some rows. Given values are once, few, many or a class for expanded clones.

D gene: TRBD2; V gene: TRBV19; J gene: TRBJ2-7; clone size: .; CDR3 protein: CASGGSAGLATYEQYF; CDR3 DNA: TGTGCCAGTGGAGGGTCCGCGGGACTAGCAACCTACGAGCAGTACTTC
D gene: TRBD2; V gene: TRBV5-4; J gene: TRBJ2-7; clone size: .; CDR3 protein: CASSLGTSGGIVSYEQYF; CDR3 DNA: TGTGCCAGCAGCTTGGGGACTAGCGGGGGGATCGTATCCTACGAGCAGTACTTC
D gene: TRBD2; V gene: TRBV6-2/TRBV6-3; J gene: TRBJ2-1; clone size: once; CDR3 protein: CASSTPRGSGVSSNEQFF; CDR3 DNA: TGTGCCAGCAGTACCCCTCGGGGTAGCGGGGTATCGTCCAATGAGCAGTTCTTC
D gene: .; V gene: TRBV19; J gene: TRBJ2-2; clone size: .; CDR3 protein: CASPTPGNTGELFF; CDR3 DNA: TGTGCCAGCCCTACCCCCGGGAACACCGGGGAGCTGTTTTTT
D gene: TRBD2; V gene: TRBV18; J gene: TRBJ2-1; clone size: .; CDR3 protein: CASSPTASGVSQYNEQFF; CDR3 DNA: TGTGCCAGCTCACCAACGGCGAGCGGGGTATCCCAATACAATGAGCAGTTCTTC
D gene: .; V gene: TRBV3-1/TRBV3-2; J gene: TRBJ2-3; clone size: .; CDR3 protein: CASSQWQGPDTQYF; CDR3 DNA: TGTGCCAGCAGCCAATGGCAGGGCCCAGATACGCAGTATTTT
D gene: TRBD1; V gene: TRBV4-3; J gene: TRBJ2-1; clone size: few; CDR3 protein: CASSQAVVGQTYYNNEQFF; CDR3 DNA: TGCGCCAGCAGCCAAGCTGTGGTGGGACAGACCTATTATAACAATGAGCAGTTCTTC
D gene: .; V gene: TRBV10-3; J gene: TRBJ1-2; clone size: few; CDR3 protein: CATYGPGGYTF; CDR3 DNA: TGTGCCACCTATGGCCCAGGAGGCTACACCTTC
D gene: .; V gene: TRBV5-1; J gene: TRBJ1-5; clone size: .; CDR3 protein: CASSLDGRSNQPQHF; CDR3 DNA: TGCGCCAGCAGCTTGGACGGTCGGAGCAATCAGCCCCAGCATTTT
D gene: TRBD2; V gene: TRBV4-1; J gene: TRBJ2-1; clone size: .; CDR3 protein: CASSLSLAGGYNEQFF; CDR3 DNA: TGCGCCAGCAGCCTCTCCTTAGCGGGAGGGTACAATGAGCAGTTCTTC
D gene: .; V gene: TRBV7-3; J gene: TRBJ2-2; clone size: .; CDR3 protein: CASSPSSGGRELFF; CDR3 DNA: TGTGCCAGCAGCCCATCATCTGGAGGCCGGGAGCTGTTTTTT
D gene: .; V gene: TRBV2; J gene: TRBJ1-5; clone size: .; CDR3 protein: CASRRVGNQPQHF; CDR3 DNA: TGTGCCAGCAGACGGGTAGGCAATCAGCCCCAGCATTTT
D gene: .; V gene: TRBV9; J gene: TRBJ2-7; clone size: .; CDR3 protein: CASSVGGDTNYEQYF; CDR3 DNA: TGTGCCAGCAGCGTAGGAGGGGACACGAACTACGAGCAGTACTTC
D gene: .; V gene: TRBV7-9; J gene: TRBJ1-1; clone size: .; CDR3 protein: CASSFSPGQNENTEAFF; CDR3 DNA: TGTGCCAGCAGCTTTTCCCCAGGTCAGAATGAGAACACTGAAGCTTTCTTT
D gene: TRBD2; V gene: TRBV7-6; J gene: TRBJ2-5; clone size: .; CDR3 protein: CASSFSGSGETQYF; CDR3 DNA: TGTGCCAGCAGCTTTAGCGGGAGCGGAGAGACCCAGTACTTC